Below are 24 T cell receptor beta chains sequenced from a single sample in a study of Tregs in tolerant kidney transplant recipients. The nonmyeloablative bone marrow transplants came from related graft donors, with transient mixed chimerism. Using immunoSEQ multiplex PCR, the repertoire was profiled, and TCRdb retains in-frame clones only, with some absent. The sample has 80,000 or so clones, roughly 90% seen once. The input for sequencing was CD4+ T cells from blood (PBMCs), taken 24 months after the transplant. These receptor sequences come from a human patient who received a combined kidney and bone marrow transplant. Some of the T cells may derive from the graft donor.

The V gene is TRBV11-3, the J gene TRBJ2-2; 16 nucleotides match TRBD2. CDR3 length equals 19 residues. The germline CDR1 and CDR2 sequences are SGHNT and YENEEA. Trimming at V came to 4 bases and at J to 6 bases, leaving 11 bases not matched to a gene. CDR3 region: CASSSSGGTSGGAAGELFF. The CDR3 bases are TGTGCCAGCAGCTCATCCGGGGGGACTAGCGGGGGGGCCGCCGGGGAGCTGTTTTTT.

Turning to this clone: Other DNA sequences within the sample encode an identical CDR3. In DNA, the CDR3 is TGTGCCAGCAGCACAAAACTGGCCTCAGACAGGGAAAGTCCCTATAATTCCCCCCTCCACTTT. It yields the protein CASSTKLASDRESPYNSPLHF. The rearrangement joins TRBV21-1 to TRBJ1-6; no DNA check was done on the table's D call, TRBD1. TRBV21-1 represents a pseudogene. The CDR3 has 21 amino acids.

V usage is TRBV18 and J usage is TRBJ1-5, with D maybe TRBD1 (6 bases). The CDR3 contains 19 residues. V dropped 2 bases and J dropped 0 bases, with 20 bases sitting between them. Germline V gene sequence: CDR1 KGHSH, CDR2 LQKENI. As DNA, the CDR3 is TGTGCCAGCTCACCAGTTCAAAGTCAGGGGCTCTTTAGCAATCAGCCCCAGCATTTT. Protein product: CASSPVQSQGLFSNQPQHF.

This chain connects TRBV5-1 to TRBJ2-7; TRBD2 matches 10 bases. Trimming cost V 3 bases and J 7 bases; bases outside gene matches: 13. Germline V gene data show CDR1 as SGHRS and CDR2 as YFSETQ. The length of the CDR3 is 16 residues. For the CDR3, the DNA is TGCGCCAGCAGCTGGGGAAGGACTAGCGGTGGTATGGAGCAGTACTTC. Protein sequence: CASSWGRTSGGMEQYF.

The rearrangement uses TRBV21-1 and TRBJ2-2; TRBD2 is the table's D call, not checked against the DNA. TRBV21-1 is a listed pseudogene. The CDR3 sequence is 15 residues long. CDR3 sequence: CASSTLREGNGELFF. CDR3 nucleotide sequence: TGTGCCAGCAGCACTCTGCGGGAGGGTAACGGGGAGCTGTTTTTT.

The rearrangement joins TRBV4-2 to TRBJ1-5; no reliable D call. Germline CDR1 LGHNA, CDR2 YNFKEQ. The CDR3 is made up of 13 amino acids. The V end was cut by 4 bases, the J end by 9 bases, with 13 bases between. The CDR3 spells CASSPFGVRPQHF. Written as DNA, the CDR3 is TGTGCCAGCAGCCCTTTCGGGGTCCGGCCCCAGCATTTT.

This sequence joins TRBV7-8 and TRBJ1-6; 9 nucleotides align to TRBD1. The CDR3 has 15 residues. Trimming took 7 bases from V and 9 from J; bases not matched to a gene: 10. Germline CDR1 reads SGHVS; CDR2 reads FQNEAQ. CDR3 sequence reads: CASNYRDREGSPLHF. For the CDR3, the DNA is TGTGCCAGCAACTACCGGGACAGGGAGGGTTCACCCCTCCACTTT.

V gene TRBV12-2 combines with J gene TRBJ2-7; no check of the table's D call, TRBD2, against the DNA was made. TRBV12-2 has pseudogene status. This CDR3 comprises 18 residues. The CDR3 nucleotides read TGTGCAAGTCGCTTAGACCACCTTAGCGGGGGGCGACTCTACGAGCAGTACTTC. It codes for CASRLDHLSGGRLYEQYF.

The chain uses TRBV19 and TRBJ1-1; no clear D gene. The CDR3 is 15 amino acids. CDR1 is LNHDA and CDR2 is SQIVND in the germline V gene (reference sequence). Trimming pared 6 bases from V and 2 bases from J, leaving 16 bases between. The CDR3 here is CASRVPNIPNTEAFF. In DNA form, the CDR3 reads TGTGCCAGTAGGGTACCGAACATACCTAACACTGAAGCTTTCTTT.

The table lists this clone with a few counts. V usage is TRBV4-3 and J usage is TRBJ1-1, with D maybe TRBD1 (5 bases). This CDR3 contains 13 residues. Germline CDR1 LGHNA, CDR2 YSLEER. V dropped 0 bases and J dropped 8 bases, with 10 bases sitting between them. CDR3 DNA: TGCGCCAGCAGCCAAGATATCAACAGGGAAGCTTTCTTT. It is translated as CASSQDINREAFF.

CDR3: CASSTTGGVPYGYTF. DNA for the CDR3: TGTGCCAGTAGCACGACAGGGGGCGTCCCCTATGGCTACACCTTC. The V call is TRBV19, the J call TRBJ1-2; 10 nucleotides align to TRBD1. The CDR3 length is 15 residues. Germline V CDR1 and CDR2: LNHDA, SQIVND (reference sequence). V gave up 6 bases and J gave up 4 bases; unmatched junction bases: 8. Complete variable domain (other parts from reference TRBV19 and TRBJ1-2): DGGITQSPKYLFRKEGQNVTLSCEQNLNHDAMYWYRQDPGQGLRLIYYSQIVNDFQKGDIAEGYSVSREKKESFPLTVTSAQKNPTAFYLCASSTTGGVPYGYTFGSGTRLTVV.

V gene TRBV4-2 combines with J gene TRBJ1-5; 7 bases match TRBD1. The length of the CDR3 is 16 residues. Germline trimming cut 3 bases from V and 0 bases from J; bases unmatched to any gene: 5. Germline assignment: CDR1 LGHNA and CDR2 YNFKEQ. The CDR3 region has the DNA TGTGCCAGCAGCCAGGGACAGAGGATTAGCAATCAGCCCCAGCATTTT. It translates to CASSQGQRISNQPQHF.

The V gene is TRBV6-6, the J gene TRBJ1-5; no reliable D call. The germline V gene has CDR1 MNHNY and CDR2 SVGAGI (reference sequence). This CDR3 contains 13 residues. The germline V and J ends were trimmed by 0 bases and 5 bases, with 5 bases remaining between them. The CDR3 sequence: CASSYSADQPQHF. CDR3 nucleotides: TGTGCCAGCAGTTACTCCGCGGATCAGCCCCAGCATTTT.

The chain employs TRBV4-3 and TRBJ2-2; TRBD2 matches at 10 bases. The CDR3 sequence is 16 residues long. Per germline, CDR1 LGHNA and CDR2 YSLEER. J gave up 7 bases and V 4 bases, and 9 bases lay outside the gene matches. The CDR3 DNA follows: TGCGCCAGCAGCCTCAGCGGGAGGGCGGGTAGCGGGGAGCTGTTTTTT. It codes for CASSLSGRAGSGELFF.

In DNA form, the CDR3 reads TGCGCCAGCACAGGGGAAGGATCTGGGGCCAACGTCCTGACTTTC. As protein: CASTGEGSGANVLTF. The chain employs TRBV5-1 and TRBJ2-6; TRBD1 might be the D (6 bases). CDR1 and CDR2 (germline): SGHRS, YFSETQ. V was shortened by 6 bases and J by 1 base, with 11 bases between the two germline ends. This CDR3 comprises 15 residues.

By its share, this clone is medium-sized. V usage is TRBV2 and J usage is TRBJ1-3; TRBD1 matches 7 bases. This CDR3 is built from 15 residues. Germline CDR1 and CDR2: SNHLY and FYNNEI. The trim removed 8 bases at V and 0 bases at J, leaving 7 bases unmatched. CDR3 in DNA: TGTGCCAGCCTTGTCGGACAGGACTCTGGAAACACCATATATTTT. Its protein is CASLVGQDSGNTIYF.

The chain carries TRBV15 and TRBJ2-7, with 7 bases matching TRBD1. V was pared by 0 bases and J by 2 bases, with 7 bases of the junction left unmatched. Germline lookup yields CDR1 LNHNV and CDR2 YYDKDF (reference sequence). The length of the CDR3 is 16 residues. As DNA, the CDR3 is TGTGCCACCAGCAGAGAAGCCAGGGGGAGTACCTACGAGCAGTACTTC. Amino acids: CATSREARGSTYEQYF.

The chain employs TRBV7-2 and TRBJ2-7; D is perhaps TRBD2 (5 bases). The V and J ends lost 5 bases and 4 bases respectively, with 12 bases between them. The CDR3 has 13 amino acids. The germline gives CDR1 SGHTA, CDR2 FQGNSA. CDR3 nucleotide sequence: TGTGCCAGCAGCCCCCAGGACTGGTACGAGCAGTACTTC. It is translated as CASSPQDWYEQYF.

The V call is TRBV7-7, the J call TRBJ2-1; D not certain. Per the germline V gene, CDR1 is SSHAT and CDR2 is FNYEAQ (reference sequence). V lost 5 bases and J lost 5, with 10 bases in between. CDR3 size: 13 residues. CDR3 in DNA: TGTGCCAGCAGCCTACAGTTGGACAATGAGCAGTTCTTC. This gives the protein CASSLQLDNEQFF.

V and J are TRBV4-3 and TRBJ1-2; D gene uncertain. The CDR3 spans 12 residues. CDR1 LGHNA and CDR2 YSLEER come from the germline V gene. V was shortened by 4 bases and J by 8 bases, with 11 bases between the two germline ends. CDR3 loop: CASSRRSGGYTF. The CDR3 bases are TGCGCCAGCAGCCGTAGGTCGGGGGGCTACACCTTC.

The V and J genes are TRBV7-3 and TRBJ2-5; D not resolved. Trimming pared 0 bases from V and 4 bases from J, leaving 9 bases between. CDR3 size: 14 residues. Germline CDR1 and CDR2: SGHTA and FQGTGA. DNA of the CDR3: TGTGCCAGCAGCTTAACGGTTAACGGAGAGACCCAGTACTTC. This encodes CASSLTVNGETQYF.

This clone was detected only a few times. V is TRBV19 and J is TRBJ2-6, with D maybe TRBD1 (7 bases). Trimming removed 10 bases at V and 0 bases at J, with 10 bases between. This CDR3 has 14 amino acids. The germline V gene has CDR1 LNHDA and CDR2 SQIVND (reference sequence). In DNA, the CDR3 is TGTGCCATCCAGGGGGGCTCTGGGGCCAACGTCCTGACTTTC. Its protein is CAIQGGSGANVLTF.

This clone was detected only once. This chain uses TRBV28 with TRBJ2-5, with TRBD1 matching over 9 bases. This CDR3 spans 16 amino acids. Germline CDR1 reads MDHEN; CDR2 reads SYDVKM. J was trimmed by 4 bases and V by 5 bases; bases with no gene match: 11. CDR3 coding DNA: TGTGCCAGCAGTCTCCCGGACAGGGGTAGTTTAGAGACCCAGTACTTC. Its protein product is CASSLPDRGSLETQYF.

The chain combines TRBV27 with TRBJ1-5; TRBD1 might be the D (6 bases). The CDR3 has 16 residues. Germline V gene data show CDR1 as MNHEY and CDR2 as SMNVEV (reference sequence). The V end was cut by 4 bases, the J end by 3 bases, with 16 bases between. In DNA form, the CDR3 reads TGTGCCAGCAGTTCGGCGATCGACAGGTTCAATCAGCCCCAGCATTTT. Residues: CASSSAIDRFNQPQHF.